These T cell receptor beta chains were read from a single sample in a study of CD8 T cells in Susac syndrome. TCRdb reprocessed the immunoSEQ multiplex PCR reads with MiXCR, giving one entry per CDR3 protein. The table shows some 200,000 distinct CDR3 sequences, with approximately 95% occurring only once. Sequences were obtained from CD8+ T cells from PBMCs. These receptors all come from a human donor with Susac syndrome. Each CDR3 is given with its conserved first and last residue. The D gene is left open where the match is weak. Clone sizes are given selectively: once, few, many, or a class where the clone is expanded.

V gene	CDR3 length	D gene	J gene	clone size	CDR3 protein	CDR3 DNA
TRBV5-1	16	TRBD1	TRBJ2-5	.	CASSLRWTGEGETQYF	TGCGCCAGCAGCTTAAGATGGACAGGGGAGGGAGAGACCCAGTACTTC
TRBV28	13	.	TRBJ2-2	.	CASLHGDGGELFF	TGTGCCAGCTTACATGGTGACGGCGGGGAGCTGTTTTTT
TRBV20-1	16	.	TRBJ1-2	.	CSARDLYEQGGYGYTF	TGCAGTGCTAGAGATCTTTACGAGCAGGGAGGTTATGGCTACACCTTC
TRBV23-1	14	.	TRBJ1-2	.	CASSQFGGANGYTF	TGCGCCAGCAGTCAATTTGGGGGCGCGAATGGCTACACCTTC
TRBV7-3	16	TRBD2	TRBJ2-1	.	CASSPEISGGPNEQFF	TGTGCCAGCAGCCCCGAAATTAGCGGGGGGCCCAATGAGCAGTTCTTC
TRBV20-1	15	.	TRBJ2-1	.	CSARKRGSANNEQFF	TGCAGTGCTAGGAAGAGGGGGTCGGCCAACAATGAGCAGTTCTTC
TRBV6-2/TRBV6-3	21	TRBD2	TRBJ2-3	once	CASSYSIGLAGETTSSDTQYF	TGTGCCAGCAGTTACAGCATCGGACTAGCGGGAGAAACCACCTCCTCAGATACGCAGTATTTT
TRBV6-6	13	.	TRBJ2-7	.	CASSSLRVNEQYF	TGTGCCAGCAGCTCACTCAGGGTCAACGAGCAGTACTTC
TRBV2	12	.	TRBJ2-7	.	CASSETDYEQYF	TGTGCCAGCAGTGAGACAGACTACGAGCAGTACTTC
TRBV30	12	.	TRBJ2-5	.	CAWSLQGETQYF	TGTGCCTGGAGTTTACAGGGAGAGACCCAGTACTTC
TRBV13	14	.	TRBJ2-4	.	CASSSRQDRNIQYF	TGTGCCAGCAGCTCACGACAAGACAGAAACATTCAGTACTTC